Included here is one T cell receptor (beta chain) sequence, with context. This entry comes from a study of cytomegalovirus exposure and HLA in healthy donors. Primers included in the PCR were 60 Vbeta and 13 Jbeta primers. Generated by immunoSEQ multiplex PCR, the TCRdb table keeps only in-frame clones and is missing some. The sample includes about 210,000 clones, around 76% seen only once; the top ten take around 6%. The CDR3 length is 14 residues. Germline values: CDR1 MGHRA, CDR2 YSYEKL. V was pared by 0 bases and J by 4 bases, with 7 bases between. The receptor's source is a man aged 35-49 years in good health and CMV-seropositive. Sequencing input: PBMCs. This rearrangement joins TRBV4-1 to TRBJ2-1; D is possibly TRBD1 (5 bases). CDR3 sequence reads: CASSQEQGYNEQFF. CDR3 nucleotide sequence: TGCGCCAGCAGCCAAGAGCAGGGATACAATGAGCAGTTCTTC.